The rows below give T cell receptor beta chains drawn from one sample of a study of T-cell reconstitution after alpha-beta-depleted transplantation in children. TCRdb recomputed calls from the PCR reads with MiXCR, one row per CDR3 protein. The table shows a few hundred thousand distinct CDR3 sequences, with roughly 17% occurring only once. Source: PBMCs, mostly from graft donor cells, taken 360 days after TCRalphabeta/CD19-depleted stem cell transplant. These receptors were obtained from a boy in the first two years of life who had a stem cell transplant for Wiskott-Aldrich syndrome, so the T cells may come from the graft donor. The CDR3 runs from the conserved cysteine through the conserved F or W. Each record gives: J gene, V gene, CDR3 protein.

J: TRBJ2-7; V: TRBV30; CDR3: CAWTRDRASDEQYF
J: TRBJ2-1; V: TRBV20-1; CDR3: CSAWRTPYNEQFF
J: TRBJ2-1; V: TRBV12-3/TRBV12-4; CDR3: CASRLAGFYNEQFF
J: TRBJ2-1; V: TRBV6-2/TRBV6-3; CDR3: CASTASGKSYNEQFF
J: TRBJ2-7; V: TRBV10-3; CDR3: CAISEAGFNGEQYF
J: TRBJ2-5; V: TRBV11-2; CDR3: CASSLRGRGGQYF
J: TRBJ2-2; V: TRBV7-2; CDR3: CASSLQPNTGELFF
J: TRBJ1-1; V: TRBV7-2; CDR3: CASSLMGQNTEAFF
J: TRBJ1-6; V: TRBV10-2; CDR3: CASSFRQGARSPLHF
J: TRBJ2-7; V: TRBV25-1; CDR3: CASSESGTFYEQYF
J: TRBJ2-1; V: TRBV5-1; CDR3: CASRNPGGPFNEQFF
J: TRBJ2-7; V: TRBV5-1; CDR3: CASSPKGPAYEQYF
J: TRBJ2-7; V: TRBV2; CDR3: CASSEPIAGGTYEQYF
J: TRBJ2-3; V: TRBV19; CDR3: CASSIGRGQFTDTQYF
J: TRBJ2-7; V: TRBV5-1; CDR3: CASSLVRANDEQYF
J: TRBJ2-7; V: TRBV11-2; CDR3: CASSRTSGDYEQYF
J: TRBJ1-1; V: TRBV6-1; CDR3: CASSLSRQALWEAFF
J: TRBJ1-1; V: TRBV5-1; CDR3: CASSLVQTNTEAFF
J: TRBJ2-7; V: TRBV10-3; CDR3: CAISEPSRDRSSYEQYF
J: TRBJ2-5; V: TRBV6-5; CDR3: CASSYDSKRRAQYF
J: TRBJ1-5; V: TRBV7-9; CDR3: CASSPLNQPQHF
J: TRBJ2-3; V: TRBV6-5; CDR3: CASSYSPIWAASTDTQYF
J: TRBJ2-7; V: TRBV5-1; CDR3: CASSLDPRPLSYEQYF